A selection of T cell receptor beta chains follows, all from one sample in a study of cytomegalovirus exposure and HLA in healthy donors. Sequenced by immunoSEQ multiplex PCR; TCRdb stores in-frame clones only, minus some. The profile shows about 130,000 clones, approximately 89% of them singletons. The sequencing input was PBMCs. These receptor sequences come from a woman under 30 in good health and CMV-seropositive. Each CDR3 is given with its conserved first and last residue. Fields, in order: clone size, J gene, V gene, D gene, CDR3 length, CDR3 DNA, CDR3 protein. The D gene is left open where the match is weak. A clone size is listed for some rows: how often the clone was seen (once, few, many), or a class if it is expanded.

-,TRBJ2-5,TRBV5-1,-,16,TGCGCCAGCAGCTTGGATGGAGCGAACCGCCAAGAGACCCAGTACTTC,CASSLDGANRQETQYF
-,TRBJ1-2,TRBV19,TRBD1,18,TGTGCCAGTAGTATAGATAGTTTAGGGGGCCGGTTCGGGTATGGCTACACCTTC,CASSIDSLGGRFGYGYTF
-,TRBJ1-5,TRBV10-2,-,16,TGCGCCAGCAGTGAGTCCTTTGGGGGGGGCAGGCAGCCCCAGCATTTT,CASSESFGGGRQPQHF
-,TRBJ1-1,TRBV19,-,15,TGTGCCAGTAGCCCCAGCGGACGGTTTAACACTGAAGCTTTCTTT,CASSPSGRFNTEAFF
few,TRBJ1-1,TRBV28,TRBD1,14,TGTGCCAGCAGGCCCGGGACAGGGGGCACTGAAGCTTTCTTT,CASRPGTGGTEAFF
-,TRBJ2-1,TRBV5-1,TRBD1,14,TGCGCCAGCAGACGACAGGGGACGGGCAATGAGCAGTTCTTC,CASRRQGTGNEQFF
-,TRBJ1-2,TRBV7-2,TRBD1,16,TGTGCCAGCAGCGCGCAAGGTGGGGGACAGGGGTATGGCTACACCTTC,CASSAQGGGQGYGYTF
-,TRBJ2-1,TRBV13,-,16,TGTGCCAGCAGCCCCCGCAGTGGGAGCTCCTACAATGAGCAGTTCTTC,CASSPRSGSSYNEQFF
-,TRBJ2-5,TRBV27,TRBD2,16,TGTGCCAGCAGCCGGTTTAGCGGGGACGCCCTGGGGGGCCAGTACTTC,CASSRFSGDALGGQYF
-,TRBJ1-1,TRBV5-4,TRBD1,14,TGTGCCAGCAGCTTACAGGGGGCGCGCACTGAAGCTTTCTTT,CASSLQGARTEAFF
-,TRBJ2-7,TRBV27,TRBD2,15,TGTGCCAGCAGCTATAGCGGGGTTAACTCCTACGAGCAGTACTTC,CASSYSGVNSYEQYF
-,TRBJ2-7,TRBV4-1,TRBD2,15,TGCGCCAGCAGCCAGCCGGGACTAGATGTCTACGAGCAGTACTTC,CASSQPGLDVYEQYF
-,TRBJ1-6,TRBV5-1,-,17,TGCGCCAGCAGCCAACTGGGGGCCAGTGGCTTAGGGTCACCCCTCCACTTT,CASSQLGASGLGSPLHF
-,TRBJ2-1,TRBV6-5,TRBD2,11,TGTGCCAGCAGCCTAGCGGGGGAGCAGTTCTTC,CASSLAGEQFF
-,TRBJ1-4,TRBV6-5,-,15,TGTGCCAGCAGCCATGTGGGGGGGGATGCTGAAAAACTGTTTTTT,CASSHVGGDAEKLFF
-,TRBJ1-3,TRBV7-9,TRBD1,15,TGTGCCAGCAGCTTACCACAGGGGGAGGGAAACACCATATATTTT,CASSLPQGEGNTIYF
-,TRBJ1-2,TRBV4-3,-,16,TGCGCCAGCAGCCCTAAGGTCGAAGGGGCCAACTATGGCTACACCTTC,CASSPKVEGANYGYTF
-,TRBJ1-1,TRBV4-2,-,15,TGTGCCAGCAGCCAATTACAACAGCCTAACACTGAAGCTTTCTTT,CASSQLQQPNTEAFF
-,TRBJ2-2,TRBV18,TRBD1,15,TGTGCCAGCTCCGTCCGGACAGGGAACACCGGGGAGCTGTTTTTT,CASSVRTGNTGELFF
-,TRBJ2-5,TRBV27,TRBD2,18,TGTGCCAGCAGAAACAGCCCCGGGACTAGCGGGGGCCAAGAGACCCAGTACTTC,CASRNSPGTSGGQETQYF
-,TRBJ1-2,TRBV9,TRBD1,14,TGTGCCAACAGGGGACAGGGAAGTGACTATGGCTACACCTTC,CANRGQGSDYGYTF
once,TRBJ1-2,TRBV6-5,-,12,TGTGCCAGCAGTTACGGGAGCTATGGCTACACCTTC,CASSYGSYGYTF
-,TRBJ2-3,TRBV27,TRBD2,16,TGTGCCAGCAGTTTAGTAAGCGGGGTTAGCACAGATACGCAGTATTTT,CASSLVSGVSTDTQYF